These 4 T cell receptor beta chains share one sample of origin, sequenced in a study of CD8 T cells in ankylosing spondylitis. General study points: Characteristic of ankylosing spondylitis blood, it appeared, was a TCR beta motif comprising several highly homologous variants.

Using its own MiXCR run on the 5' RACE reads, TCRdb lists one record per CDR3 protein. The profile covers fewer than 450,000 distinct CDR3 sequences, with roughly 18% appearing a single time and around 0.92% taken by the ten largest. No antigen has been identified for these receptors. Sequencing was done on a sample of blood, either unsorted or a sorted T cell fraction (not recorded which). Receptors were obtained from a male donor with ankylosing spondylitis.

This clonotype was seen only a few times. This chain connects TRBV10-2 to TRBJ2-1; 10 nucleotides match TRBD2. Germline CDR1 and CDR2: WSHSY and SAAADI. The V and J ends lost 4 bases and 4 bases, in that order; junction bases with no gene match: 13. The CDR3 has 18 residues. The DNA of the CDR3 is TGCGCCAGCAGTGGGAGGCTAGCGGGAGTACGAATTTACAATGAGCAGTTCTTC. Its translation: CASSGRLAGVRIYNEQFF.

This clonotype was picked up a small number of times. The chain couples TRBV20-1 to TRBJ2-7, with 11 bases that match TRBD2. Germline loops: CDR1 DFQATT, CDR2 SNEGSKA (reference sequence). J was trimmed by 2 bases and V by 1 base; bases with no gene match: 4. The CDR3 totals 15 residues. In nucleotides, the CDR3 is TGCAGTGCTAGAGGGGGGACTAGCGGACCCTACGAGCAGTACTTC. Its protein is CSARGGTSGPYEQYF.

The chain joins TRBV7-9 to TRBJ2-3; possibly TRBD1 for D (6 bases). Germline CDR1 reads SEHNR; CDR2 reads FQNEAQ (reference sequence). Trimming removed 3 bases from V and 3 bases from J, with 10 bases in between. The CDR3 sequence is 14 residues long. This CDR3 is CASSLSQGTDTQYF. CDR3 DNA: TGTGCCAGCAGCTTGTCGCAGGGGACAGATACGCAGTATTTT.

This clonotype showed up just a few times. The CDR3 here is CASSSQRGTYEQYF. The CDR3 bases are TGTGCCAGCAGTTCTCAGCGGGGAACCTACGAGCAGTACTTC. The V and J genes are TRBV12-3 or TRBV12-4 and TRBJ2-7, with 7 bases that match TRBD2. V shed 4 bases and J 2 bases; nucleotides not matched to a gene: 5. The CDR3 totals 14 residues.